A single T cell receptor (beta chain) is shown here with its context. Its antigen is as yet unknown. Clones were read by immunoSEQ multiplex PCR, and TCRdb kept only the in-frame ones, dropping some. The repertoire holds about 67,000 clones, with around four fifths as singletons. These data come from a study of T cell responses to AZD1222 COVID-19 vaccine. About the research overall: Combined were second doses at about 4 or about 12 weeks. The study, taken as a whole, reports: Following two doses of AZD1222, Spike-specific TCR breadth and depth rose. Seropositive status at baseline applied to only a handful of AZD1222 recipients. Among the donors, most were white British and more were female, and clonal diversity was possibly underestimated.

The CDR3 spans 17 residues. Losses at the gene ends were 2 bases for V and 9 bases for J; bases not matched to a gene: 13. The V gene's germline CDR1 is MNHEY and CDR2 SMNVEV (reference sequence). The material sequenced was peripheral blood, taken on day 0 of AZD1222 vaccination. The source is an adult in good health. This chain connects TRBV27 to TRBJ2-1; 10 nucleotides line up with TRBD1. The CDR3 nucleotides are TGTGCCAGCAGTTTAATTATTGGTGACAGGGGGCGGGTTGAGCAGTTCTTC. It specifies CASSLIIGDRGRVEQFF.